This entry concerns a single T cell receptor (beta chain). The protocol was immunoSEQ multiplex PCR, while the TCRdb copy is restricted to in-frame clones and leaves out a portion. The repertoire holds 30,000 to 45,000 clones, about 92% seen once, with 26% in the top ten. These data are taken from a study of T cell changes during pregnancy in multiple sclerosis. V was pared by 4 bases and J by 3 bases, with 7 bases of the junction left unmatched. Looked up from germline, CDR1 is SGDLS and CDR2 is YYNGEE. There are 14 residues in the CDR3. The V call is TRBV9, the J call TRBJ2-7; 7 bases agree with TRBD1. The source was CD8+ T cells from peripheral blood mononuclear cells, collected before pregnancy. This TCR was recovered from a female donor with multiple sclerosis, enrolled in a pregnancy study. This CDR3 reads CASSPHGDSYEQYF. The CDR3 DNA reads TGTGCCAGCAGCCCCCATGGGGACAGCTACGAGCAGTACTTC.